This T cell receptor (beta chain) was recorded in a study of blood T cell repertoires in COVID-19. Across the whole study: The United States, Italy and Spain supplied acute and convalescent COVID-19 samples. T cells, B-cell-depleted T cells, or PBMCs provided the cDNA or gDNA that served as material.

Per the original data handling: Estimation of nucleated cell counts was performed using reference gene primer amplification. Only in-frame clones appear in the TCRdb table, and some are missing; sequencing was by immunoSEQ multiplex PCR. For V, J and clone size, that table is used; D and trimming come from the DNA. The table shows around 210,000 clones, with roughly nine tenths occurring only once. The CDR3 runs to 10 residues. Per the germline V gene, CDR1 is SGHDN and CDR2 is FVKESK. About this clone: Germline is not matched at one junction end, which may reflect a read error.

Material: peripheral blood. The chain joins TRBV14 to TRBJ2-7; D is unresolved. The TCR was taken from a woman in her seventies with acute or convalescent COVID-19. Here the CDR3 reads CASSQEIRSF. The DNA of the CDR3 is TGTGCCAGCAGCCAAGAAATTCGGAGTTTC.